The sample holds many counts of the clone carrying this T cell receptor (beta chain). The sample is drawn from a study of CD8 T cells in ankylosing spondylitis. Germline V gene sequence: CDR1 MRHNA, CDR2 SNTAGT. The CDR3 sequence is 15 residues long. V shed 0 bases and J 4 bases; nucleotides not matched to a gene: 0. TCRdb fed the 5' RACE reads into MiXCR, producing one record per CDR3 protein. Of around 39,000 distinct CDR3 sequences listed, about an eighth are singletons. Sequencing was done on a sample of synovial fluid, either unsorted or a sorted T cell fraction (not recorded which). This receptor was identified in a male donor with ankylosing spondylitis. The rearrangement uses TRBV6-4 and TRBJ2-1; 10 nucleotides align to TRBD2. The DNA of the CDR3 is TGTGCCAGCAGTGACTCGACTAGCGGGTACAATGAGCAGTTCTTC. Its protein product is CASSDSTSGYNEQFF.